This entry features one T cell receptor (beta chain) sequence. As yet, its antigen is unknown. The data originate from a study of shared clonotypes between healthy human individuals. Study-level results: Larger estimated richness was generally recorded for naive subsets relative to memory subsets.

The assay was immunoSEQ multiplex PCR, and TCRdb's table has in-frame clones only and misses some. The table records approximately 2.5 million clones, over 85% of them present only once. CDR1 is SGHRS, CDR2 YFSETQ, per germline. The CDR3 consists of 12 residues. V lost 0 bases and J 6 bases, leaving 6 bases between the germline ends. This sequence joins TRBV5-1 and TRBJ1-2; no definite D call. The clonotype was recovered from a man in his late teens or twenties in good health. Some clones in this sample may be carry-over from other donors' samples. The sequenced material came from naive CD4+ T cells from PBMCs. Described subset: CD45RA+ positively selected. Here the CDR3 DNA reads TGCGCCAGCAGCTTGGACGTAAATGGCTACACCTTC. Residues: CASSLDVNGYTF.